The TCR beta chain described here comes from a study of cytomegalovirus exposure and HLA in healthy donors. Study-wide context: Researchers found that roughly 81% of over 350 genotyped donors fell within the Caucasian-associated ancestry cluster.

This CDR3 comprises 15 residues. V was clipped by 1 base and J by 7 bases; unmatched bases: 6. Germline V lookup: CDR1 SGHTA, CDR2 FQGTGA. Study outcomes and limitations: Roughly uniform sequencing depth across donors was assumed, possibly incorrectly. What a later analysis showed was that several of the most significant clusters appeared linked to common viral pathogens.

The study ran its PCR with 60 Vbeta and 13 Jbeta primers. Data came from immunoSEQ multiplex PCR; TCRdb stores just in-frame clones and leaves some out. The repertoire includes more than 140,000 clones, around 80% of them detected once, and around 3.4% sits in the top ten. With respect to this clone: Its specificity is unknown.

This chain uses TRBV7-3 with TRBJ2-1; 8 nucleotides agree with TRBD2. The sequence came from a man in his forties or fifties in good health and CMV-seronegative. Sequenced material: PBMCs. CDR3 sequence reads: CASSLNGGAINEQFF. The CDR3 DNA follows: TGTGCCAGCAGCTTAAACGGGGGGGCCATAAATGAGCAGTTCTTC.